The 12 T cell receptor beta chains presented below share a single source sample, sequenced in a study of tumor-infiltrating lymphocytes in primary liver carcinoma. A constant-region primer served to make TCR beta cDNA from roughly 480 ng total RNA. Researchers made the TCR beta libraries by running three nested multiplex PCR rounds with slightly modified ARM-PCR. Use of TRBV1-TRBV30 forward primers with a C-beta reverse primer characterized the first two PCR rounds, which lasted about 9 cycles each. TCRdb passed the multiplex PCR reads through MiXCR, listing each CDR3 protein once. The sample holds roughly 200,000 distinct CDR3 sequences; around four fifths are singletons and the top ten take 15% to 20%. Co-extraction of both nucleic acids (RNA and DNA) used about 19-33 mg of unsorted bulk tissue. The sample consisted of tumor tissue from primary liver carcinoma. All receptors come from a man aged 35 to 55 with primary liver carcinoma and hepatitis B virus infection.

About this clonotype itself: This could be a read error, since a much larger clone is one nucleotide away. V usage is TRBV5-1 and J usage is TRBJ1-1; D possibly corresponds to TRBD1 (6 bases). The CDR3 spans 16 residues. Germline CDR1 and CDR2: SGHRS and YFSETQ. V was trimmed by 2 bases and J by 5 bases, leaving 19 bases between them. The CDR3 sequence is CASSFLGTRYGTEAFF. The CDR3 bases are TGCGCCAGCAGCTTTCTCGGGACAAGGTACGGGACTGAAGCTTTCTTT.

Comments on this clonotype: The conserved phenylalanine or tryptophan normally closing the CDR3 is absent here, so this likely arose from a read error. The genes are TRBV4-1 and TRBJ2-7; 9 bases align to TRBD1. Per the germline V gene, CDR1 is MGHRA and CDR2 is YSYEKL. There are 16 residues in the CDR3. J gave up 4 bases and V 4 bases, and 11 bases lay outside the gene matches. CDR3 nucleotides: TGCGCCAGCAGCCCATGGGACAGGGCTAGTTTGTACGAGCAGTACTTG. Protein: CASSPWDRASLYEQYL.

CDR3 DNA sequence: TGTGACACCCAGAGGCCGCGCTCTGGGGCCAGCGTCCAAACTTTC. Translation gives CDTQRPRSGASVQTF. The chain uses TRBV11-2 and TRBJ2-6, with D possibly matching TRBD1 (5 bases). The CDR3 is 15 amino acids. Germline values: CDR1 SGHAT, CDR2 FQNNGV.

With regard to this clonotype: One end of the junction fails to match germline, which may point to a read error. The V gene is TRBV4-2, the J gene TRBJ2-3; 10 bases are shared with TRBD2. This CDR3 spans 18 amino acids. The V gene's germline CDR1 is LGHNA and CDR2 YNFKEQ. For the CDR3, the DNA is TGTGTCAGCAGCCAAGCAGGCAGCGGGGGGGAGGGCACAGATACCCAGTATTTT. Its translation: CVSSQAGSGGEGTDTQYF.

CDR3 region: CAGANGVNVADTQHF. The CDR3 DNA reads TGTGCCGGCGCTAACGGGGTTAACGTGGCAGATACGCAGCATTTT. The rearrangement links TRBV14 to TRBJ2-3, with D unresolved. The DNA matches TRBJ1-5 better at its end, which makes the J call doubtful. Germline CDR1 SGHDN, CDR2 FVKESK. This CDR3 is 15 amino acids long.

Points on this clonotype: Lacking the conserved final phenylalanine or tryptophan, this CDR3 likely reflects a read error. The genes are TRBV5-1 and TRBJ2-7; weak D call: TRBD2 (6 bases). This CDR3 is 15 amino acids long. From germline, CDR1 is SGHRS and CDR2 YFSETQ. CDR3 loop: CDSIGTGLRSYEQYL. DNA of the CDR3: TGCGACAGCATCGGCACGGGACTCCGCTCCTACGAGCAGTACTTA.

Of note for this clonotype: At one end the junction does not follow the germline gene, possibly because of a read error. This chain uses TRBV7-2 with TRBJ2-1, with D uncertain. In germline, CDR1 is SGHTA, CDR2 FQGNSA. The CDR3 is 18 residues long. CDR3 DNA: TGTGCCAGCAGTTTAGTGTATGCTGTTTTTCGGACGTACAATGAGCAGTTCTTC. Translating gives CASSLVYAVFRTYNEQFF.

Concerning this clonotype: One end of the junction does not line up with germline, which may come from a read error. The chain is built from TRBV4-1 and TRBJ2-2, with a possible D match to TRBD2 (5 bases). This CDR3 has 14 residues. The germline V gene has CDR1 MGHRA and CDR2 YSYEKL. In DNA form, the CDR3 reads TGCGACAGTACCATGACGAGGAACACCGGGGAGTTGTTTTTT. It codes for CDSTMTRNTGELFF.

Worth noting for this clonotype: Just one base apart from a much larger clone, this may be a read error. The rearrangement links TRBV5-6 to TRBJ2-1; D is perhaps TRBD2 (6 bases). Germline assignment: CDR1 SGHDT and CDR2 YYEEEE. V was cut by 6 bases and J by 5 bases, with 18 bases left in between. This CDR3 has 15 amino acids. The CDR3 protein is CASTPHGGIHNEQFF. CDR3 sequence (DNA): TGTGCCAGCACCCCGCACGGAGGGATCCACAATGAGCAGTTCTTC.

Details on this clonotype: An end of the junction differs from the germline gene, which may be a read error. CDR3 sequence (DNA): TGTGCCAGCAGTCCCGGGTGGGCGAACACCGAGGAGCTGTTTTTT. It specifies CASSPGWANTEELFF. The V gene is TRBV6-6, the J gene TRBJ2-2; unclear D gene. Germline V gene lookup returns CDR1 MNHNY and CDR2 SVGAGI (reference sequence). The CDR3 contains 15 residues.

Note on this clonotype: The junction shows a germline mismatch at one end, possibly a read error. The chain combines TRBV11-2 with TRBJ2-3, with 7 bases identical to TRBD2. Germline-derived CDR1 and CDR2 are SGHAT and FQNNGV. The CDR3 totals 17 residues. The CDR3 DNA reads as TGTGCCATCAGCTTAGATCCGGGGAAGACTAGCACAGATATGCAGTATTTT. Protein product: CAISLDPGKTSTDMQYF.

The chain carries TRBV5-4 and TRBJ2-2; D may be TRBD2 (5 bases). The CDR3 runs to 14 residues. The germline V and J ends were trimmed by 6 bases and 6 bases, with 15 bases remaining between them. CDR1 and CDR2 from the germline V gene are SGHNT and YYREEE (reference sequence). CDR3 nucleotide sequence: TGTGCCAGCACCCCTAGCAGGTCGCCCGGGGAGCTGTTTTTT. It yields the protein CASTPSRSPGELFF.